Shown below are 7 T cell receptor beta chains from a single sample sequenced in a study of cytomegalovirus exposure and HLA in healthy donors. The PCR was carried out with 60 Vbeta primers and 13 Jbeta primers. Profiling relied on immunoSEQ multiplex PCR, and the TCRdb table lists in-frame clones only, not all of them. The data show 150,000 to 200,000 clones, 80% seen once. Sequences were obtained from PBMCs. The receptors were gathered from a young man in good health and CMV-seropositive.

The gene calls are TRBV7-2 and TRBJ2-7, with TRBD1 matching 9 bases. The CDR3 loop spans 15 amino acids. J lost 3 bases, V lost 4 bases, and 7 bases had no gene match. Looked up from germline, CDR1 is SGHTA and CDR2 is FQGNSA. The CDR3 DNA reads as TGTGCCAGCAGCTCCTACCGGGACAGGGACTACGAGCAGTACTTC. This codes for CASSSYRDRDYEQYF.

V gene TRBV7-9 combines with J gene TRBJ1-2; D is undetermined. Germline lookup yields CDR1 SEHNR and CDR2 FQNEAQ (reference sequence). The CDR3 spans 15 residues. Trimming took 1 base from V and 1 from J, leaving 10 bases between them. CDR3 region: CASSLVSGSNYGYTF. DNA for the CDR3: TGTGCCAGCAGCTTAGTGTCGGGAAGTAACTATGGCTACACCTTC.

Note on this clone: One end of the junction does not line up with germline, which may come from a read error. The chain is built from TRBV7-2 and TRBJ1-5; no reliable D call. Looked up from germline, CDR1 is SGHTA and CDR2 is FQGNSA. The CDR3 has 14 residues. The CDR3 nucleotides are TGTGCCAGCAGCTTCGGCGGGATTGGTCAGCCCCCGCATTTT. Translating it yields CASSFGGIGQPPHF.

The chain joins TRBV27 to TRBJ2-2, with 10 bases matching TRBD2. The V gene's germline CDR1 is MNHEY and CDR2 SMNVEV (reference sequence). After removal of 6 bases from V and 4 bases from J, the junction contained 2 bases not matched to a gene. The CDR3 spans 14 residues. CDR3 in DNA: TGTGCCAGCAGCCCTAGCGGGAGCACCGGGGAGCTGTTTTTT. Amino acid sequence: CASSPSGSTGELFF.

In its sample, this clone was seen a few times. This chain uses TRBV5-1 with TRBJ2-7; D gene unclear. Per the germline V gene, CDR1 is SGHRS and CDR2 is YFSETQ. The ends were cut back, 7 bases at V and 6 bases at J, with 14 bases in the middle. The CDR3 totals 12 residues. CDR3 sequence (DNA): TGCGCCAGCGCCACAGTGCCTTCCGAGCAGTACTTC. It translates to CASATVPSEQYF.

This chain connects TRBV5-1 to TRBJ2-3, with 8 bases matching TRBD2. With 3 bases clipped from V and 2 bases from J, the junction kept 29 bases outside the gene matches. The CDR3 sequence is 23 residues long. Germline V gives CDR1 SGHRS, CDR2 YFSETQ. As DNA, the CDR3 is TGCGCCAGCAGCTGGGACGAACTTTCGCGGGACCGAGAGACTAGCGAGTCCACAGATACGCAGTATTTT. This gives the protein CASSWDELSRDRETSESTDTQYF.

This rearrangement joins TRBV27 to TRBJ2-7, with 7 bases matching TRBD1. Germline assignment: CDR1 MNHEY and CDR2 SMNVEV (reference sequence). The CDR3 has 11 amino acids. V lost 9 bases and J lost 5; bases outside the gene matches: 4. DNA of the CDR3: TGTGCCAGAACTCAGGGGGACGAGCAGTACTTC. It encodes CARTQGDEQYF.